Listed below are T cell receptor beta chains from one sample, sequenced in a study of cytomegalovirus exposure and HLA in healthy donors. Sequencing was performed with immunoSEQ multiplex PCR; in TCRdb, only in-frame clones are kept and a portion is missing. The profile shows tens of thousands of clones, around 80% of them singletons. The specimen sequenced was PBMCs. The receptors stem from a man in his forties or fifties in good health and CMV-seropositive. Each CDR3 is given with its conserved first and last residue. D genes are given only for firm matches. Size values are once, few and many counts, or a class for expanded clones, and some rows have none.

d_gene: -
j_gene: TRBJ1-2
abundance: -
v_gene: TRBV12-5
CDR3aa: CASGLKTGSDGYTF
CDR3nt: TGTGCTAGTGGTTTGAAAACAGGGTCCGATGGCTACACCTTC

d_gene: TRBD2
j_gene: TRBJ2-2
abundance: -
v_gene: TRBV30
CDR3aa: CAWKGTSSGELFF
CDR3nt: TGTGCCTGGAAAGGGACTAGTAGCGGGGAGCTGTTTTTT

d_gene: TRBD2
j_gene: TRBJ2-2
abundance: -
v_gene: TRBV19
CDR3aa: CASSHGVLAGSNTGELFF
CDR3nt: TGTGCCAGTAGCCACGGCGTCCTAGCGGGGTCGAACACCGGGGAGCTGTTTTTT

d_gene: -
j_gene: TRBJ2-1
abundance: once
v_gene: TRBV7-9
CDR3aa: CSSRMSTEQFF
CDR3nt: TGTTCCAGCAGGATGAGCACTGAGCAGTTCTTC

d_gene: TRBD2
j_gene: TRBJ2-1
abundance: -
v_gene: TRBV29-1
CDR3aa: CSVGSGRSNEQFF
CDR3nt: TGCAGCGTTGGTAGCGGGAGGTCTAATGAGCAGTTCTTC

d_gene: -
j_gene: TRBJ2-7
abundance: -
v_gene: TRBV27
CDR3aa: CASRDLSSYEQYF
CDR3nt: TGTGCCAGCAGGGACTTAAGCTCCTACGAGCAGTACTTC

d_gene: -
j_gene: TRBJ2-7
abundance: -
v_gene: TRBV5-1
CDR3aa: CASSLRGETSTRTYEQYF
CDR3nt: TGCGCCAGCAGCTTGAGGGGCGAGACCTCGACTCGTACCTACGAGCAGTACTTC

d_gene: TRBD1
j_gene: TRBJ1-5
abundance: -
v_gene: TRBV2
CDR3aa: CASGADRGHNQPQHF
CDR3nt: TGTGCCAGCGGGGCGGACAGGGGGCACAATCAGCCCCAGCATTTT

d_gene: TRBD1
j_gene: TRBJ1-1
abundance: -
v_gene: TRBV7-9
CDR3aa: CASSFQQGGTEAFF
CDR3nt: TGTGCCAGCAGCTTCCAACAGGGGGGCACTGAAGCTTTCTTT

d_gene: TRBD2
j_gene: TRBJ2-7
abundance: -
v_gene: TRBV5-1
CDR3aa: CASSGTRGGEQYF
CDR3nt: TGCGCCAGCAGCGGAACCCGGGGGGGCGAGCAGTACTTC

d_gene: -
j_gene: TRBJ2-3
abundance: -
v_gene: TRBV4-1
CDR3aa: CASSQPGQKEWDTQYF
CDR3nt: TGCGCCAGCAGCCAACCGGGACAAAAGGAATGGGATACGCAGTATTTT

d_gene: TRBD2
j_gene: TRBJ2-3
abundance: -
v_gene: TRBV30
CDR3aa: CAWRPLAGVADTQYF
CDR3nt: TGTGCCTGGAGGCCACTAGCGGGAGTGGCAGATACGCAGTATTTT

d_gene: -
j_gene: TRBJ2-5
abundance: -
v_gene: TRBV7-9
CDR3aa: CASSFSSGGGETQYF
CDR3nt: TGTGCCAGCAGCTTCAGTAGCGGTGGGGGGGAGACCCAGTACTTC

d_gene: TRBD2
j_gene: TRBJ2-3
abundance: -
v_gene: TRBV5-1
CDR3aa: CASRLLPGLADTDTQYF
CDR3nt: TGCGCCAGCAGATTACTACCCGGACTAGCGGACACAGATACGCAGTATTTT

d_gene: TRBD2
j_gene: TRBJ2-3
abundance: -
v_gene: TRBV5-4
CDR3aa: CASSFLAGDGTDTQYF
CDR3nt: TGTGCCAGCAGCTTCCTAGCGGGAGATGGTACAGATACGCAGTATTTT

d_gene: TRBD1
j_gene: TRBJ1-2
abundance: -
v_gene: TRBV6-4
CDR3aa: CASSLTGNYGYTF
CDR3nt: TGTGCCAGCAGTTTGACAGGGAACTATGGCTACACCTTC

d_gene: TRBD1
j_gene: TRBJ2-1
abundance: -
v_gene: TRBV13
CDR3aa: CASSLRGQNNEQFF
CDR3nt: TGTGCCAGCAGCTTAAGGGGACAGAACAATGAGCAGTTCTTC

d_gene: -
j_gene: TRBJ2-7
abundance: -
v_gene: TRBV27
CDR3aa: CASSSADLYEQYF
CDR3nt: TGTGCCAGCAGTTCGGCGGATCTTTACGAGCAGTACTTC

d_gene: -
j_gene: TRBJ2-1
abundance: few
v_gene: TRBV11-2
CDR3aa: CASSPGLLDEQFF
CDR3nt: TGTGCCAGCAGCCCGGGTCTACTCGATGAGCAGTTCTTC

d_gene: TRBD2
j_gene: TRBJ2-1
abundance: -
v_gene: TRBV4-3
CDR3aa: CASSQETSGISYNEQFF
CDR3nt: TGCGCCAGCAGCCAAGAAACTAGCGGGATCTCCTACAATGAGCAGTTCTTC

d_gene: -
j_gene: TRBJ1-4
abundance: -
v_gene: TRBV4-1
CDR3aa: CASSRGLRGNEKLFF
CDR3nt: TGCGCCAGCAGCCGGGGACTTCGAGGGAATGAAAAACTGTTTTTT

d_gene: TRBD1
j_gene: TRBJ2-5
abundance: once
v_gene: TRBV7-9
CDR3aa: CSSSLLGTANQETQYF
CDR3nt: TGTTCCAGCAGCCTGCTCGGGACAGCCAACCAAGAGACCCAGTACTTC

d_gene: -
j_gene: TRBJ2-5
abundance: few
v_gene: TRBV7-2
CDR3aa: CASSLGGVNQETQYF
CDR3nt: TGTGCCAGCAGCCTGGGGGGAGTAAATCAAGAGACCCAGTACTTC

d_gene: -
j_gene: TRBJ1-2
abundance: -
v_gene: TRBV2
CDR3aa: CAIPTKGVINYGYTF
CDR3nt: TGTGCCATTCCCACGAAGGGGGTGATTAACTATGGCTACACCTTC

d_gene: TRBD1
j_gene: TRBJ1-1
abundance: once
v_gene: TRBV7-9
CDR3aa: CSSSMDRGRTEAFF
CDR3nt: TGTTCCAGCAGCATGGACAGGGGGCGGACTGAAGCTTTCTTT

d_gene: TRBD2
j_gene: TRBJ2-1
abundance: few
v_gene: TRBV6-4
CDR3aa: CASSFLAGLDDNEQFF
CDR3nt: TGTGCCAGCAGTTTTCTAGCGGGGTTAGACGACAATGAGCAGTTCTTC

d_gene: TRBD1
j_gene: TRBJ1-2
abundance: -
v_gene: TRBV11-3
CDR3aa: CASSYLERRQGKNYGYTF
CDR3nt: TGTGCCAGCAGCTATCTGGAGAGACGACAGGGGAAAAACTATGGCTACACCTTC